The clone carrying this T cell receptor (beta chain) occurred once. Its antigen is still unknown. These data come from a study of siplizumab effects on memory and regulatory T cells. Study findings and constraints: Naive T cells seemed more diverse than memory cells and seemed major alloresponse contributors.

Germline V gene sequence: CDR1 SNHLY, CDR2 FYNNEI. The CDR3 is 11 residues long. Trimming cost V 4 bases and J 12 bases; bases outside gene matches: 6. Using immunoSEQ multiplex PCR, the repertoire was profiled, and TCRdb retains in-frame clones only, with some absent. Among around 100,000 clones listed, about 95% were seen once. The sequencing sample was made of non-Treg CD4+ T cells sorted from blood. J is TRBJ2-7 and V is TRBV2; 7 bases are a match to TRBD1. This receptor was taken from a human donor in good health. The CDR3 bases are TGTGCCAGCAGTGGCAGGGGGAAGCCGTACTTC. The encoded protein is CASSGRGKPYF.